This entry describes one T cell receptor (beta chain). Its antigen remains unknown. Trimming removed 7 bases at V and 6 bases at J, with 17 bases between. The CDR3 totals 14 residues. From germline, CDR1 is SNHLY and CDR2 FYNNEI. cDNA reverse transcribed from extracted RNA served as the sequencing template. Sequenced by immunoSEQ multiplex PCR; TCRdb stores in-frame clones only, minus some. The data show around 170,000 clones, 45% to 60% seen once. The entry originates in a study of CD8+ T cells in alopecia areata. Study-wide results and limits: Administration of tofacitinib significantly diminished scalp clonality and expanded CD8+ clones within the top 100. It was lesional scalp, especially alopecia totalis/universalis, that showed higher clonality than normal scalp. A large proportion of expanded lesional clones were detected persisting in scalp and blood during tofacitinib.

Treatment: oral pan-JAK inhibitor, 5-10 mg twice daily. Researchers gathered lesional scalp punch biopsies and peripheral blood from patients with alopecia areata. The rearrangement links TRBV2 to TRBJ2-3, with D perhaps matching TRBD2 (5 bases). The sample in question was CD8+ T cells sorted from blood, obtained at approximately week 51, from a patient treated with tofacitinib. The origin of this receptor is a human donor with alopecia areata. The CDR3 region is CASTASRGLDTQYF. The CDR3 region has the DNA TGTGCCAGCACCGCATCCCGAGGGTTGGATACGCAGTATTTT.